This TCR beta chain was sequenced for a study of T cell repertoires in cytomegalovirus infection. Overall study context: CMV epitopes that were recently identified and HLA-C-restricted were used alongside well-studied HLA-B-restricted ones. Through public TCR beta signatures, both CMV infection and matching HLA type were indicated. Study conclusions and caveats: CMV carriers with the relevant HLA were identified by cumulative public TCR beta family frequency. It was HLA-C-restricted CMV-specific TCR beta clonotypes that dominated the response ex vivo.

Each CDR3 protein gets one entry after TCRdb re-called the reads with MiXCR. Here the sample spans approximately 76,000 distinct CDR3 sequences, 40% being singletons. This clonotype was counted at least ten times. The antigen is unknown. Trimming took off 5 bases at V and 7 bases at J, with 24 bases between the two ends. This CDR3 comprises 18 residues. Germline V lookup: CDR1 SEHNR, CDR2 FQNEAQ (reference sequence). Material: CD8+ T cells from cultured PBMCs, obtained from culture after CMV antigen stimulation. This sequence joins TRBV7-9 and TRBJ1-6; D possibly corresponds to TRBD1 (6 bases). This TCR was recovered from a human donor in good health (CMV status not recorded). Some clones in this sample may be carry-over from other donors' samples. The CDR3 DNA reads TGTGCCAGCAGCGGCCCGCGGGGGGGCTCGGAGCCAAATTCACCCCTCCACTTT. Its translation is CASSGPRGGSEPNSPLHF.